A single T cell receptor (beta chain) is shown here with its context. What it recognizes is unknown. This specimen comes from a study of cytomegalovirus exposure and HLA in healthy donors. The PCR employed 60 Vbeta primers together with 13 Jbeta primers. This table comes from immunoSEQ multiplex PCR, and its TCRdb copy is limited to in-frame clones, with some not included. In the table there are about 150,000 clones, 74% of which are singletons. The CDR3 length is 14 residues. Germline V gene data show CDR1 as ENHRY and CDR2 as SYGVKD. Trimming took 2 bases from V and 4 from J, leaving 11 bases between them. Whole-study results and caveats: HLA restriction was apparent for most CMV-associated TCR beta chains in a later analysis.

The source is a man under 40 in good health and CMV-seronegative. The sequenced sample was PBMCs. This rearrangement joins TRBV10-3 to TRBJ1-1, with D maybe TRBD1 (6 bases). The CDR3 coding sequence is TGTGCCATCAGTGAGGGGGTGGGGGCCACTGAAGCTTTCTTT. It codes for CAISEGVGATEAFF.